This record looks at one T cell receptor beta chain sequence and its context. The CDR3 covers 16 residues. No coding sequence is recorded. CDR1 SGHTA and CDR2 FQGTGA come from the germline V gene. The entry originates in a study of synovial regulatory T cells in juvenile arthritis. Patients had median age 11.6 years, range roughly 2.2-25. Clones were read by immunoSEQ multiplex PCR, and TCRdb kept only the in-frame ones, dropping some. This table holds more than 7,500 clones. Input material: Treg cells from blood. Specified subset: remaining (HLA-DR-negative) circulating blood Treg cells. The V and J genes are TRBV7-3 and TRBJ2-3; the TCRdb D gene call, TRBD2, has no DNA to confirm it. The sequence was collected from a donor younger than 35 with juvenile idiopathic arthritis. CDR3 in amino acids: CASSLTGGTGTDTQYF.